The rows below give T cell receptor beta chains drawn from one sample of a study of CD8+ T cells in alopecia areata. TCRdb's copy holds only in-frame clones and misses some; the assay was immunoSEQ multiplex PCR. The sample yields 95,000 to 100,000 clones, approximately 63% seen once. The specimen comprised CD8+ T cells sorted from blood, sampled around week 55, from a patient treated with tofacitinib. These receptors originate from a human donor with alopecia areata. Each CDR3 is given without its conserved first and last residue. The D gene is left open where the match is weak.

j_call v_call d_call cdr3_aa
TRBJ2-1 TRBV7-9 TRBD2 ASSFGLANNEQF
TRBJ1-1 TRBV30 - AWSVLLGTEAF
TRBJ2-1 TRBV27 - ASIGSYNEQF
TRBJ2-7 TRBV5-1 - ATHFTVRQY
TRBJ2-7 TRBV4-1 - ASSQPGHYEQY
TRBJ1-2 TRBV29-1 - SVEESKGLSNYGYT
TRBJ2-2 TRBV4-1 - ASSQDEGKADTGELF
TRBJ2-1 TRBV4-1 TRBD1 ASSPQGTGGTNYYNEQF
TRBJ2-3 TRBV13 TRBD2 ASSLGTSGSFSTDTQY
TRBJ2-2 TRBV6-5 - ASSFSGGFVGELF
TRBJ2-5 TRBV4-2 - ASSQDRLLGGETQY
TRBJ2-3 TRBV7-7 - ASSDSYGGGTDTQY
TRBJ1-5 TRBV6-1 - ASLGYREQPQH
TRBJ1-1 TRBV10-3 - AISPPGLDTEAF
TRBJ2-7 TRBV19 - ASSMAGSTSYEQY
TRBJ2-7 TRBV7-6 - ASSLEIGGQPPYEQY
TRBJ1-1 TRBV5-1 - ASSLGRDKQYTEAF
TRBJ1-1 TRBV4-1 TRBD1 ASSPWTGSEAF
TRBJ1-1 TRBV6-4 - ASSETTVAEAF
TRBJ2-7 TRBV11-2 TRBD1 ASSFGQADEQY
TRBJ2-2 TRBV9 - ASSYMTGNTGELF
TRBJ2-2 TRBV2 TRBD1 ASSGDRDANTGELF
TRBJ2-3 TRBV27 TRBD1 ASSPRDRGTDTQY
TRBJ2-1 TRBV10-3 - AVGAMTYNEQF
TRBJ1-1 TRBV5-6 - ASSLDDERNTEAF
TRBJ2-5 TRBV5-6 TRBD1 ASSLGQGRETQY
TRBJ2-4 TRBV2 TRBD1 ASTGTGIGNIQY
TRBJ2-2 TRBV9 - ASSVAPADPPMNTGELF
TRBJ2-3 TRBV27 TRBD2 ASTPGTSGTDTQY
TRBJ1-2 TRBV2 TRBD1 ASSVVDRGSSYGYT
TRBJ1-2 TRBV29-1 - SVFPTVNYGYT
TRBJ2-1 TRBV14 TRBD2 ASSHPRGGPRDEQF
TRBJ1-6 TRBV19 - ASRRTLSYNSPLH
TRBJ2-2 TRBV7-8 TRBD1 ASSLVGTGVPGELF
TRBJ2-7 TRBV7-8 - ASSLSGSSYEQY
TRBJ1-6 TRBV27 TRBD1 ASSLWGRGESPLH
TRBJ1-2 TRBV5-6 - ASSLDTYGYT
TRBJ2-3 TRBV4-1 - ASSQVRGGTDTQY
TRBJ2-1 TRBV27 - ASCWGGPYNEQF
TRBJ2-7 TRBV19 TRBD2 ASNRTSGGTSSYEQY
TRBJ1-5 TRBV7-9 - ASSSGAANQPQH
TRBJ2-1 TRBV9 - ASSPLALQYNEQF
TRBJ2-7 TRBV11-2 - ASSRGGGEQY
TRBJ1-1 TRBV9 - ASSNGVVTEAF
TRBJ2-4 TRBV2 - ASRTSPAAKNIQY
TRBJ1-1 TRBV5-1 - ASSPVPEETEAF